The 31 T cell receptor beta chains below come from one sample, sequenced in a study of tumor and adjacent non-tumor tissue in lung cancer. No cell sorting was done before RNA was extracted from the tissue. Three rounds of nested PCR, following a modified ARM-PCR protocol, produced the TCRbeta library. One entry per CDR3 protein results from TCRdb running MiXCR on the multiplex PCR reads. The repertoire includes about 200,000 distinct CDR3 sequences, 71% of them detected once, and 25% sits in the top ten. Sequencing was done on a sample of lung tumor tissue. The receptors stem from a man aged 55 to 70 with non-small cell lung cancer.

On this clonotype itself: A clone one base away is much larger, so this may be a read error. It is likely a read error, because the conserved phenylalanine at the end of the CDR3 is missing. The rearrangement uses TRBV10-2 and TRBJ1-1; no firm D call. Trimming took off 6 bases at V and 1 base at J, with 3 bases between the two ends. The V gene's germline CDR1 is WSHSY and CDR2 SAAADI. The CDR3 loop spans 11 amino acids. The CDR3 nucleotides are TGCGCCAGCAGAGGGAACACTGAAGCTTTCATT. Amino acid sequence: CASRGNTEAFI.

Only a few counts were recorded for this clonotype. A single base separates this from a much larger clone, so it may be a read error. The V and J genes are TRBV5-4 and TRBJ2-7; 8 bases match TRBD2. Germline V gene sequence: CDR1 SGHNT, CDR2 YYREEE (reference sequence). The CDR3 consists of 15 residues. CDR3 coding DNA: TGTGTCAGCAGCCCCCGGGAGGGGAGCTCCTACGAGCAGTACTTC. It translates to CVSSPREGSSYEQYF.

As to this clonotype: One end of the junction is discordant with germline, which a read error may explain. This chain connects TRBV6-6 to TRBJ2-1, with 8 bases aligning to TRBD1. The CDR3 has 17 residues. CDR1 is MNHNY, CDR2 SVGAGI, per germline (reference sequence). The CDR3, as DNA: TGTGCCAGGAGTTACTCCCCCGGGACAGGCACCTACAATGAGCAGTTCTTC. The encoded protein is CARSYSPGTGTYNEQFF.

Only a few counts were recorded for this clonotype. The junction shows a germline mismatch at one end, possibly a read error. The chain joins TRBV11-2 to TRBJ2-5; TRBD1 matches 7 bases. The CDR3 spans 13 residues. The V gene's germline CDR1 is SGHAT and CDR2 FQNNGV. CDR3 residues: CASNSTGEETQYF. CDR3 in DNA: TGTGCCAGCAATTCTACAGGGGAAGAGACCCAATACTTC.

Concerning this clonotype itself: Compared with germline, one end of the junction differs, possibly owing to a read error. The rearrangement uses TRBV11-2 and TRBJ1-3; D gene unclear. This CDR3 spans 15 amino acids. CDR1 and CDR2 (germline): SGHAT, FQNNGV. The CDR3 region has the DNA TGTGCTAGCAACTTAGGGTGTGGCCCCGGAAACACCATATATTTT. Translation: CASNLGCGPGNTIYF.

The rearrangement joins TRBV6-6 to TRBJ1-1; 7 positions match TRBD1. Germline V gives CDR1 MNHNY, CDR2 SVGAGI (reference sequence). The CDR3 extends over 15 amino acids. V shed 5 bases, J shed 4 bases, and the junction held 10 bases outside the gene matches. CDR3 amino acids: CASSRLGGWVTEAFF. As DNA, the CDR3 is TGTGCCAGCAGTCGACTAGGGGGCTGGGTCACTGAAGCTTTCTTT.

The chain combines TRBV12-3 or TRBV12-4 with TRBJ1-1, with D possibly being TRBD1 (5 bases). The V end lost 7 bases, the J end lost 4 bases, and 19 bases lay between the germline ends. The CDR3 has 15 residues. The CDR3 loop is CASTRLQGNITEAFF. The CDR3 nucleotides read TGTGCCAGCACTCGTCTCCAGGGAAACATCACTGAAGCTTTCTTT.

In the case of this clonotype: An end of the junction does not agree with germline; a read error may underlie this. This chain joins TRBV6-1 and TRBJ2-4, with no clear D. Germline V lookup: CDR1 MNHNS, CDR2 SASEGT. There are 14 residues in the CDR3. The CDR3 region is CTSSDQGFVNIQYF. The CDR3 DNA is TGTACCAGCAGTGACCAAGGGTTCGTGAACATTCAGTACTTC.

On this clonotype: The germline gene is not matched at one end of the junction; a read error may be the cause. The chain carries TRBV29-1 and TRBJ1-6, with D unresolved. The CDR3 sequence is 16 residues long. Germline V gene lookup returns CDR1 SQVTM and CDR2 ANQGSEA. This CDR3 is CSVEDKADAVVSPLHF. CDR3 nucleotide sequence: TGCAGCGTTGAAGATAAGGCGGATGCGGTGGTTTCACCCCTCCACTTC.

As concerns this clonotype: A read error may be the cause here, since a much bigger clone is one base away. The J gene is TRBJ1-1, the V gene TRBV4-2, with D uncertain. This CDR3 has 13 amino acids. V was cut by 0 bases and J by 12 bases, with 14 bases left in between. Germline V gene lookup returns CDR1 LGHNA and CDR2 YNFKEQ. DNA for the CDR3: TGTGCCAGCAGCCAAGACGGAAATACAGAAACTTTCTTT. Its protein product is CASSQDGNTETFF.

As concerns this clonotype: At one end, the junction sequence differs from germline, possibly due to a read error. In DNA form, the CDR3 reads TGCAGTGCTGGTGATCGCGGGAGGGCCTCCAATAAGCAGTTCTTC. This translates into CSAGDRGRASNKQFF. The chain carries TRBV20-1 and TRBJ2-1, with TRBD2 matching 9 bases. The CDR3 loop spans 15 amino acids. CDR1 is DFQATT and CDR2 is SNEGSKA in the germline V gene (reference sequence).

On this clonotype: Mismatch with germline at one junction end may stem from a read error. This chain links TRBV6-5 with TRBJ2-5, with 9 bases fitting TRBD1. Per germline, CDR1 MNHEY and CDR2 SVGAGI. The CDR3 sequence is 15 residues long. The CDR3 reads CASSYRTGAGETQHF. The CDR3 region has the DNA TGTGCCAGCAGTTACAGGACAGGGGCAGGAGAGACACAGCACTTC.

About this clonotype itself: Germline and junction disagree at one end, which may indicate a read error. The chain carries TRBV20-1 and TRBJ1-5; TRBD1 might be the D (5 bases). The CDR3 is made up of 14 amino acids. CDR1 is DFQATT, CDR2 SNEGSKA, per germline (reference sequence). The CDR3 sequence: CSTISGRVNQPQHF. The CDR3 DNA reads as TGTAGTACTATCTCAGGCAGGGTTAATCAGCCCCAGCATTTT.

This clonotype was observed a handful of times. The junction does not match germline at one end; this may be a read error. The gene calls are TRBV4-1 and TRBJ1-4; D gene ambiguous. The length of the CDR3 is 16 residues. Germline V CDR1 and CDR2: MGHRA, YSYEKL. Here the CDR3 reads CASNQDVTATNEKLFF. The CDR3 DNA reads TGCGCCAGCAACCAAGACGTGACGGCAACTAATGAAAAACTGTTTTTT.

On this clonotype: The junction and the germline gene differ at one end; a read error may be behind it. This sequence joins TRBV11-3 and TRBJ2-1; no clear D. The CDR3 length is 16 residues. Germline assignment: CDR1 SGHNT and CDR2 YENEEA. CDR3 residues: CASSPAWRSSYNEQFF. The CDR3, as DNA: TGCGCCAGCAGCCCCGCCTGGCGGAGCTCTTACAATGAGCAGTTCTTC.

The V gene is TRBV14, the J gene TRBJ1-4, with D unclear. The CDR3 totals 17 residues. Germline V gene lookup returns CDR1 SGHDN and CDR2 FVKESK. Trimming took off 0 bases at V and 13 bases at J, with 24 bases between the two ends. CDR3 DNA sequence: TGTGCCAGCAGCCAAGACGTAACAACCAAGGCGGTTCGAATACTGTTTTTT. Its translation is CASSQDVTTKAVRILFF. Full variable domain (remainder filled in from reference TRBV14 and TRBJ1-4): EAGVTQFPSHSVIEKGQTVTLRCDPISGHDNLYWYRRVMGKEIKFLLHFVKESKQDESGMPNNRFLAERTGGTYSTLKVQPAELEDSGVYFCASSQDVTTKAVRILFFGSGTQLSVL.

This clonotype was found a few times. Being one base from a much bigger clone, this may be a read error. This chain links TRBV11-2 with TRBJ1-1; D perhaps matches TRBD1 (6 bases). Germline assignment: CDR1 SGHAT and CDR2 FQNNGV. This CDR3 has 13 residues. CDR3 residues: CDSSLTGYTEAFF. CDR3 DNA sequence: TGTGACAGCAGCCTCACAGGGTACACTGAAGCTTTCTTT. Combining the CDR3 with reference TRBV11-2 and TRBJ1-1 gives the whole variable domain EAGVAQSPRYKIIEKRQSVAFWCNPISGHATLYWYQQILGQGPKLLIQFQNNGVVDDSQLPKDRFSAERLKGVDSTLKIQPAKLEDSAVYLCDSSLTGYTEAFFGQGTRLTVV.

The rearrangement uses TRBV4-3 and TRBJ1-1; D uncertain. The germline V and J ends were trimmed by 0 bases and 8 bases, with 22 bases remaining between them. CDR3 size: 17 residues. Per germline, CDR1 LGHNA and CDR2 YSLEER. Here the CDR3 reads CASSQDDPGSSVTEAFF. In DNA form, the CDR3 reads TGCGCCAGCAGCCAAGACGATCCGGGCAGTTCGGTCACCGAAGCTTTCTTT.

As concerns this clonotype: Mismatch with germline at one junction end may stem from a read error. The CDR3 coding sequence is TGCGCCAGCAGTGTCAGGGAAGGTTCACCCTTCCACTTT. This gives the protein CASSVREGSPFHF. This rearrangement joins TRBV4-1 to TRBJ1-6; maybe TRBD1 (5 bases). The CDR3 covers 13 residues. CDR1 is MGHRA, CDR2 YSYEKL, per germline.

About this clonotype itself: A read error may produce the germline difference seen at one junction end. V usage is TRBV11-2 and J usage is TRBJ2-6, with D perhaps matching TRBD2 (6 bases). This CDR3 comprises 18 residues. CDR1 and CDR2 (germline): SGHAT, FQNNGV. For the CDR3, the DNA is TGTGCAAGCAGTCCAACTAACGGGAGAGCCACTGGGGCCAACGTCCTGACTTTC. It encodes CASSPTNGRATGANVLTF.

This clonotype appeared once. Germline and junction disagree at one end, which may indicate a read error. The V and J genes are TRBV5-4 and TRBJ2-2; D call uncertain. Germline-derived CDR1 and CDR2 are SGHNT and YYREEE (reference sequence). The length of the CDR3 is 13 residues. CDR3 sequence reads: CVSSLAAPGELFF. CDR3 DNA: TGTGTCAGCAGCTTGGCTGCACCTGGGGAGCTGTTTTTT.

CDR3 nucleotide sequence: TGCGCCAGCAGCCAGTCACCCCTAGCGGGAGGACGTACCTACAATGAGCAGTTCTTC. It yields the protein CASSQSPLAGGRTYNEQFF. The chain is built from TRBV4-1 and TRBJ2-1; 11 bases agree with TRBD2. The CDR3 has 19 residues. Per the germline V gene, CDR1 is MGHRA and CDR2 is YSYEKL. J was trimmed by 2 bases and V by 3 bases; bases with no gene match: 12.

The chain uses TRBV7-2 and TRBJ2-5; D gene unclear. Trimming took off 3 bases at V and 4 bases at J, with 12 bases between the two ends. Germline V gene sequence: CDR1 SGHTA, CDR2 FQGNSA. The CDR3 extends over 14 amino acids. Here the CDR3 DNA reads TGTGCCAGCAGCTTCATAGCTAGTCCAGAGACCCAGTACTTC. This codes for CASSFIASPETQYF.

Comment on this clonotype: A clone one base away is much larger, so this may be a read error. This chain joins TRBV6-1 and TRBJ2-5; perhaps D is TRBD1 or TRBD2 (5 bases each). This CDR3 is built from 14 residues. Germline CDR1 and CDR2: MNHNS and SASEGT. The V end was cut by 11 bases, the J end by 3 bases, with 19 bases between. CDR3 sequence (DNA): TGTGCCGGCAACCCGGGGACGGTGGAAGAGACCCAGTACTTC. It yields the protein CAGNPGTVEETQYF.

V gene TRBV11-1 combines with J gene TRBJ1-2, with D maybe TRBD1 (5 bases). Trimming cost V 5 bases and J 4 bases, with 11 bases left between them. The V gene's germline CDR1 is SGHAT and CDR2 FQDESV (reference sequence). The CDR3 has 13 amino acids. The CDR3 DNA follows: TGTGCCAGCAGCCTGATAGGGGCCTATGGCTACACCTTC. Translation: CASSLIGAYGYTF.

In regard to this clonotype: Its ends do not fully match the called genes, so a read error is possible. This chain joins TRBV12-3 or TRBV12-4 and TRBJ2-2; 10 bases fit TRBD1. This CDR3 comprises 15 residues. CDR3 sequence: CAGRGGQGYTGELFF. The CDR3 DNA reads TGTGCCGGCAGAGGGGGACAGGGGTACACCGGGGAGCTGTTTTTT.

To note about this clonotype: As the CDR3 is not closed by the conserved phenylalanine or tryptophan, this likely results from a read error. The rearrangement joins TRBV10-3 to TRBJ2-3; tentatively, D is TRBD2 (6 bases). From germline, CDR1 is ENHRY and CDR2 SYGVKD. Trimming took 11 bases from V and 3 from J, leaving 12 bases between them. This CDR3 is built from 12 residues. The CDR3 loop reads CAGGIGTDTQYY. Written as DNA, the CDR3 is TGTGCCGGGGGGATTGGTACAGATACGCAGTATTAT.

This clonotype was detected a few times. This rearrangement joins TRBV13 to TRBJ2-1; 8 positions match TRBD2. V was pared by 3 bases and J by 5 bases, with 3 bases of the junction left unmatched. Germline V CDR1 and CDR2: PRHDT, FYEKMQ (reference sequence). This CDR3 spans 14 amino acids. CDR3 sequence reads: CASSFGLADNEQFF. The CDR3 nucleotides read TGTGCCAGCAGCTTCGGACTAGCCGACAATGAGCAGTTCTTC.

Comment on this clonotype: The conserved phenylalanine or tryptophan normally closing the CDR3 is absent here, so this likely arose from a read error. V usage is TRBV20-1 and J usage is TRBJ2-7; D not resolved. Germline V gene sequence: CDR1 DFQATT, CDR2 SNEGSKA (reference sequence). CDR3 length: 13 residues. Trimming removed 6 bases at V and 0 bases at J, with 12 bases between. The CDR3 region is CSAYAASSYEQYR. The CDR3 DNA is TGCAGTGCGTACGCAGCTAGCTCCTACGAGCAGTACCGC.

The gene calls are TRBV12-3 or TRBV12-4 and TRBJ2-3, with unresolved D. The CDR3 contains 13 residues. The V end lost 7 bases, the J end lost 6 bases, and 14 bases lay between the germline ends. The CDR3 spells CASTLIRTDTQYF. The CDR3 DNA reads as TGTGCCAGCACCCTTATTAGAACGGATACGCAGTATTTT.

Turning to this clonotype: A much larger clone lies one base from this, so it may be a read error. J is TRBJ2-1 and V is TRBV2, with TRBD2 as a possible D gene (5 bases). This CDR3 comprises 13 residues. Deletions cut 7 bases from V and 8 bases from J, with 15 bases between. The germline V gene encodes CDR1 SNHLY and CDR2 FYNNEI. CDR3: CASISGRRDEQFF. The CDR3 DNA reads TGTGCCAGCATCAGCGGACGACGGGATGAGCAGTTCTTC.